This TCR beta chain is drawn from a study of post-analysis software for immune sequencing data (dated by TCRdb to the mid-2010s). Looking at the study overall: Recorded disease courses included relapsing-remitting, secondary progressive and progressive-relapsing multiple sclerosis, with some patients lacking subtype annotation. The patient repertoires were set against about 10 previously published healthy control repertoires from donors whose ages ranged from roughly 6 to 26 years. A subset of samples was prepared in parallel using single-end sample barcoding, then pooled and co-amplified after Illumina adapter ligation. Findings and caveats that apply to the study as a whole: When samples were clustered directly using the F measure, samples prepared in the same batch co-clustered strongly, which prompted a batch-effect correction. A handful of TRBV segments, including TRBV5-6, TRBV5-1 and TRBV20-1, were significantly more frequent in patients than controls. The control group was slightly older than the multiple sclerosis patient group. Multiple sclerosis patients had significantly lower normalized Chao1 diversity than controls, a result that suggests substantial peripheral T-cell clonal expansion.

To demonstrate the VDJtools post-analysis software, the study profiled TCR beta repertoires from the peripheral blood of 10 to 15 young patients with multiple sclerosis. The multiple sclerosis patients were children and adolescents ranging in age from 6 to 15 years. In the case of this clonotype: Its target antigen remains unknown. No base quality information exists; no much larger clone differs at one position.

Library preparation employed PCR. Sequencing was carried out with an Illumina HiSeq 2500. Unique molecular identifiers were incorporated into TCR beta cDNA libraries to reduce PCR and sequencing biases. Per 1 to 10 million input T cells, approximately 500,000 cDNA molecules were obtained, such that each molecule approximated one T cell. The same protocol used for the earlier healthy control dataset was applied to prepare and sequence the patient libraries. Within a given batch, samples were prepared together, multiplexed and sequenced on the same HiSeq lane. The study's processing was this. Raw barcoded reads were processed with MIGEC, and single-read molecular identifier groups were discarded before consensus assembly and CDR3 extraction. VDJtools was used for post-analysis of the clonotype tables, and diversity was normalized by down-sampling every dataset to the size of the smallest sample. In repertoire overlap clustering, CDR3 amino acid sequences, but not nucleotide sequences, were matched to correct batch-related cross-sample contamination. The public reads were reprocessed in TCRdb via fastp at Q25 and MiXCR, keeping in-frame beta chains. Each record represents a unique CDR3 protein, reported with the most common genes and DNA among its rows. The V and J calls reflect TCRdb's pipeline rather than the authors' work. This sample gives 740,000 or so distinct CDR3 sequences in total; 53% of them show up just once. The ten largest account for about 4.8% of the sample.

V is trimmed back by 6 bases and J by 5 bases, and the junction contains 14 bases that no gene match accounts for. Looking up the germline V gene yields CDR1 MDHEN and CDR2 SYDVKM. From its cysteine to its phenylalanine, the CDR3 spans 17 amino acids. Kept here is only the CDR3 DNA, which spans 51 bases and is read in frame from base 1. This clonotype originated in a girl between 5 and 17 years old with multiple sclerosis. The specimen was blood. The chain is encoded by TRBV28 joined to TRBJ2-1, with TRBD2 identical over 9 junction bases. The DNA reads TGTGCCAGCAGGCCGCCCCGGCTGCTAGCGGGAAACAATGAGCAGTTCTTC. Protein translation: CASRPPRLLAGNNEQFF.